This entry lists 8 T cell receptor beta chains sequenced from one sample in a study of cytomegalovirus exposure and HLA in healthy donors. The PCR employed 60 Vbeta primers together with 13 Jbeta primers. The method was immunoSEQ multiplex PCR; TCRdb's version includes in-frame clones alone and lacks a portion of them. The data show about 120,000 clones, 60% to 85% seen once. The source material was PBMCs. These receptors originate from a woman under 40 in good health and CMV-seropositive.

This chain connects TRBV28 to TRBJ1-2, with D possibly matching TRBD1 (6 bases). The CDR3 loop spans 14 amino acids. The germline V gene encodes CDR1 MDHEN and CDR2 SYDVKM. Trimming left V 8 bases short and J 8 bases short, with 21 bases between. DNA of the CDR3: TGTGCCAGCGGATTACCGGACAGAACGGGGGGCTACACCTTC. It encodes CASGLPDRTGGYTF.

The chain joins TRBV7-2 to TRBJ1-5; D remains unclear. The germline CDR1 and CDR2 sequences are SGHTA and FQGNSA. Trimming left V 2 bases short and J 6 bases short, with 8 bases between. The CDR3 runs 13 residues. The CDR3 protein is CASSLPSGQPQHF. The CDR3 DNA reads TGTGCCAGCAGCTTACCGTCGGGTCAGCCCCAGCATTTT.

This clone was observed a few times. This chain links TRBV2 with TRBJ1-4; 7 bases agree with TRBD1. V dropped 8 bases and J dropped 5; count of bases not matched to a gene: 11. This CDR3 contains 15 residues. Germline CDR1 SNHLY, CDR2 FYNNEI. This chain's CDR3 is CASGGVPGQNEKLFF. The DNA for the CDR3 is TGTGCCAGCGGTGGTGTGCCGGGACAGAATGAAAAACTGTTTTTT.

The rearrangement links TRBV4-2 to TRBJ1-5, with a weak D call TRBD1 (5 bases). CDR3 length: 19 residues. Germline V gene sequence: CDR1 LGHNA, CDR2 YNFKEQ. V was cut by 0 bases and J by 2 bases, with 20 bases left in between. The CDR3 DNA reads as TGTGCCAGCAGCCAAGATCGACTAATCGGGGGAGTCGGCAATCAGCCCCAGCATTTT. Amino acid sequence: CASSQDRLIGGVGNQPQHF.

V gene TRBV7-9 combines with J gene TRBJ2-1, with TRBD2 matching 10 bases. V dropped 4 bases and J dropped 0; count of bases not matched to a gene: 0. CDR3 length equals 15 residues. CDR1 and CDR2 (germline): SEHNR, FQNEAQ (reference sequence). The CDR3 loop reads CASSSSGGSYNEQFF. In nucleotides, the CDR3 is TGTGCCAGCAGCTCTAGCGGGGGCTCCTACAATGAGCAGTTCTTC. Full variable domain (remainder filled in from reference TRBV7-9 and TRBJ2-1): DTGVSQNPRHKITKRGQNVTFRCDPISEHNRLYWYRQTLGQGPEFLTYFQNEAQLEKSRLLSDRFSAERPKGSFSTLEIQRTEQGDSAMYLCASSSSGGSYNEQFFGPGTRLTVL.

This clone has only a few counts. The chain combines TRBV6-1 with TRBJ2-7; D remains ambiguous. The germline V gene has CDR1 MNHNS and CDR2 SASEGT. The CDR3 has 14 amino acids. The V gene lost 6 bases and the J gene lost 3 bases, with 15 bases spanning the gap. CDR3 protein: CASRQSLANYEQYF. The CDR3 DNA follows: TGTGCCAGCAGACAGTCTCTGGCGAACTACGAGCAGTACTTC.

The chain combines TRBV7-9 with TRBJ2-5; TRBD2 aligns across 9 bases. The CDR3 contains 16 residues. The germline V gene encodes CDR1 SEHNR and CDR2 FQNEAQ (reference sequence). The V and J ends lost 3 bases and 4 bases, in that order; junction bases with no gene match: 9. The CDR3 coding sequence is TGTGCCAGCAGCTTGGGGACTAGCACCCTCCGAGAGACCCAGTACTTC. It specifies CASSLGTSTLRETQYF. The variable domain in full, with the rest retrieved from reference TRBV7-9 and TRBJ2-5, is DTGVSQNPRHKITKRGQNVTFRCDPISEHNRLYWYRQTLGQGPEFLTYFQNEAQLEKSRLLSDRFSAERPKGSFSTLEIQRTEQGDSAMYLCASSLGTSTLRETQYFGPGTRLLVL.

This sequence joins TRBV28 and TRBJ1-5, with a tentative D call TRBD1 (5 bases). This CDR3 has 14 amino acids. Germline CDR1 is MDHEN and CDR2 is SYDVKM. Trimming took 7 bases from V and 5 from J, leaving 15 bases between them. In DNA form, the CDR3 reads TGTGCCAGCAATGCCGGCGGGACCCATCAGCCCCAGCATTTT. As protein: CASNAGGTHQPQHF.